This entry concerns a single T cell receptor beta chain. Its antigen is unidentified. The data belong to a study of cytomegalovirus exposure and HLA in healthy donors. Overall study: Genotyping showed roughly 81% of over 350 donors falling in the Caucasian-associated ancestry cluster. Points from the study as a whole: Because they were indistinguishable, some V segments, including TRBV6-2 and TRBV6-3, were excluded. Cytomegalovirus status, reportedly, was diagnosed with high specificity and sensitivity by the classifier.

PCR involved 60 Vbeta and 13 Jbeta primers. Measured with immunoSEQ multiplex PCR; TCRdb has only the in-frame clones, and not every one. The table has around 130,000 clones, around 8.5% seen once. This CDR3 is 11 amino acids long. CDR1 and CDR2 (germline): SQVTM, ANQGSEA. Between the trimmed V and J ends, which lost 0 bases and 8 bases, there was a span of 8 bases. The sample consisted of PBMCs. The receptor's source is a man aged 40-50 years in good health and CMV-seronegative. The chain recombines TRBV29-1 with TRBJ2-7, with D perhaps TRBD2 (6 bases). For the CDR3, the DNA is TGCAGCGTTGAAGAGGGACTTCAGCAGTACTTC. It encodes CSVEEGLQQYF.